This entry features one T cell receptor beta chain sequence. No antigen is known for it. The data were taken from a study of blood T cells in healthy people across ages. A second roughly 6 to 12 cycle PCR used barcoded and J-beta primers. TCRdb reprocessed the 5' RACE reads with MiXCR, giving one entry per CDR3 protein. The data contain about 1.7 million distinct CDR3 sequences, approximately 30% of them singletons. Trimming took off 0 bases at V and 7 bases at J, with 13 bases between the two ends. The V gene's germline CDR1 is LNHNV and CDR2 YYDKDF (reference sequence). The CDR3 is 15 residues long. Study results and limitations: Naive CD4+ cells and diversity were both higher in long-lived donors than in aged donors. Naive T cell percentage showed a strong correlation with the diversity of TCR beta.

This sequence was found in a woman in her 30s in good health. The sequenced material came from blood. V usage is TRBV15 and J usage is TRBJ1-5; weak D call: TRBD1 (5 bases). The CDR3 region has the DNA TGTGCCACCAGCAGAGATCCGCGGGGGAGCCAGCCCCAGCATTTT. Residues: CATSRDPRGSQPQHF.